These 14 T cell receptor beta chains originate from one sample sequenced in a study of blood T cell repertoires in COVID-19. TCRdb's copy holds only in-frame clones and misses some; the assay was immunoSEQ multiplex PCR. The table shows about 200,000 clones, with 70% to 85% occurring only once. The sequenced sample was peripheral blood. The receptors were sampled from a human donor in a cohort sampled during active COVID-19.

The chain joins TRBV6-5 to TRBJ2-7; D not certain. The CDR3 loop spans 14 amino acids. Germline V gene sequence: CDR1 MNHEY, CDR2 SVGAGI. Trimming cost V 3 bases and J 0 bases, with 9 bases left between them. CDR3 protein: CASSYSSPSYEQYF. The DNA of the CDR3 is TGTGCCAGCAGTTATAGTAGTCCCTCCTACGAGCAGTACTTC.

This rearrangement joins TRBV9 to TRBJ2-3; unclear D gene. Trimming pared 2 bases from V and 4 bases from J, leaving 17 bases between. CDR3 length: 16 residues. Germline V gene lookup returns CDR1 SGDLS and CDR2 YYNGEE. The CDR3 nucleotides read TGTGCCAGCAGCGTTCTAACAGCCCAAGGCGCAGATACGCAGTATTTT. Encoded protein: CASSVLTAQGADTQYF.

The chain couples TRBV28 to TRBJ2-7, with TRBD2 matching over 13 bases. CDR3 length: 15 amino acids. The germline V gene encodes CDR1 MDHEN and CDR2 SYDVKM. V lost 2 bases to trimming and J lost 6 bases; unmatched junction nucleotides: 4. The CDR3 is CASSLGLAGVGEQYF. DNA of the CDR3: TGTGCCAGCAGTTTAGGACTAGCGGGAGTCGGCGAGCAGTACTTC.

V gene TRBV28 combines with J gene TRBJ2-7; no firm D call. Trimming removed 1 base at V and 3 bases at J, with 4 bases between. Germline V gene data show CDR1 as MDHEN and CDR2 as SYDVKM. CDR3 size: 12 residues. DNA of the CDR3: TGTGCCAGCAGTTTATCCAACTACGAGCAGTACTTC. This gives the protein CASSLSNYEQYF.

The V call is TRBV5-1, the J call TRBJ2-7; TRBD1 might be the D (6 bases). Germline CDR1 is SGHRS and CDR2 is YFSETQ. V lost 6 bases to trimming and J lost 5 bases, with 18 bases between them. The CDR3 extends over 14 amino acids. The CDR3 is CASTRDMSLDEQYF. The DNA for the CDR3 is TGCGCCAGCACCCGGGACATGTCTCTCGACGAGCAGTACTTC.

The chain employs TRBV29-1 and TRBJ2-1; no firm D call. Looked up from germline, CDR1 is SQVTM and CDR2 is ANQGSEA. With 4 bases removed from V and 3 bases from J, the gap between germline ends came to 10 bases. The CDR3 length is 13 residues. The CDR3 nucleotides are TGCAGCGTTGGCGATAAAGACTACAATGAGCAGTTCTTC. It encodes CSVGDKDYNEQFF.

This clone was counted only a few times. The CDR3 sequence: CATRAAGGPSYEQYF. The CDR3 DNA is TGTGCCACCAGAGCAGCGGGAGGCCCCTCCTACGAGCAGTACTTC. The J gene is TRBJ2-7, the V gene TRBV10-3; 9 bases align to TRBD2. The V segment lost 10 bases and the J segment 0 bases; nucleotides outside the gene matches: 10. The CDR3 has 15 residues. The V gene's germline CDR1 is ENHRY and CDR2 SYGVKD.

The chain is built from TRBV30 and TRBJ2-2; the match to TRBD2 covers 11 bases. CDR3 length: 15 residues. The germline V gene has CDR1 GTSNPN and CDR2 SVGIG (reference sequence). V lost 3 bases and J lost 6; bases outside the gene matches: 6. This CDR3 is CAWSLLAGVSGELFF. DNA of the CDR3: TGTGCCTGGAGCTTACTAGCGGGAGTTTCCGGGGAGCTGTTTTTT. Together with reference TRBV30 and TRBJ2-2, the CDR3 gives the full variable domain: SQTIHQWPATLVQPVGSPLSLECTVEGTSNPNLYWYRQAAGRGLQLLFYSVGIGQISSEVPQNLSASRPQDRQFILSSKKLLLSDSGFYLCAWSLLAGVSGELFFGEGSRLTVL.

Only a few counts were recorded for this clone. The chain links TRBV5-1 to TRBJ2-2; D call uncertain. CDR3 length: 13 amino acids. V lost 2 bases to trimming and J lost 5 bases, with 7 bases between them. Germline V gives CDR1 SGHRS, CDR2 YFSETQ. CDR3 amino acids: CASSLQPTGELFF. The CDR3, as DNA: TGCGCCAGCAGCTTACAGCCAACCGGGGAGCTGTTTTTT.

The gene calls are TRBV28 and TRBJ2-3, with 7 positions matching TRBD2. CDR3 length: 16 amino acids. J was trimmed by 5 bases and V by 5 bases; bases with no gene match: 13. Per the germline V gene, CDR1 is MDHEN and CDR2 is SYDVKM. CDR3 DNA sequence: TGTGCCAGCAGTGGCCCCGGCTCCCCGGGGGGAGATACGCAGTATTTT. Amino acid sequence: CASSGPGSPGGDTQYF.

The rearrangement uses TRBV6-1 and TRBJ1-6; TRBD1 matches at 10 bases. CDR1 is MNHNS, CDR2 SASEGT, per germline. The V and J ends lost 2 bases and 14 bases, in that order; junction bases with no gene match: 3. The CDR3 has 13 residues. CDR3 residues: CASSELGQGALHF. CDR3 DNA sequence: TGTGCCAGCAGTGAATTAGGACAGGGGGCCCTCCACTTT.

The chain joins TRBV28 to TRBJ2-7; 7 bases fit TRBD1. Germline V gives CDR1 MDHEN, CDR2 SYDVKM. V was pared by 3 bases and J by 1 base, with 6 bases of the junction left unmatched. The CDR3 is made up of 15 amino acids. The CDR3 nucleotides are TGTGCCAGCAGTTTTTTTTCAGGGGGTTCCTACGAGCAGTACTTC. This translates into CASSFFSGGSYEQYF.

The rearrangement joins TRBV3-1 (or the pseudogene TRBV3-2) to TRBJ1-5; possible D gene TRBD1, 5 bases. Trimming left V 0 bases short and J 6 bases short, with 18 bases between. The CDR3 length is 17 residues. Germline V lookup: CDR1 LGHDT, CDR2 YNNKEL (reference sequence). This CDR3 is CASSQEGGGARRQPQHF. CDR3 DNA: TGTGCCAGCAGCCAAGAGGGTGGTGGGGCCCGACGTCAGCCCCAGCATTTT.

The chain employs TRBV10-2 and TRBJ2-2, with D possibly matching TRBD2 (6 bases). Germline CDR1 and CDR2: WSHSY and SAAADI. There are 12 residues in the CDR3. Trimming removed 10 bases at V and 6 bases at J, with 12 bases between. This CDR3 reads CANPAGPGELFF. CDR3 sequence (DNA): TGCGCCAACCCCGCGGGGCCCGGGGAGCTGTTTTTT.